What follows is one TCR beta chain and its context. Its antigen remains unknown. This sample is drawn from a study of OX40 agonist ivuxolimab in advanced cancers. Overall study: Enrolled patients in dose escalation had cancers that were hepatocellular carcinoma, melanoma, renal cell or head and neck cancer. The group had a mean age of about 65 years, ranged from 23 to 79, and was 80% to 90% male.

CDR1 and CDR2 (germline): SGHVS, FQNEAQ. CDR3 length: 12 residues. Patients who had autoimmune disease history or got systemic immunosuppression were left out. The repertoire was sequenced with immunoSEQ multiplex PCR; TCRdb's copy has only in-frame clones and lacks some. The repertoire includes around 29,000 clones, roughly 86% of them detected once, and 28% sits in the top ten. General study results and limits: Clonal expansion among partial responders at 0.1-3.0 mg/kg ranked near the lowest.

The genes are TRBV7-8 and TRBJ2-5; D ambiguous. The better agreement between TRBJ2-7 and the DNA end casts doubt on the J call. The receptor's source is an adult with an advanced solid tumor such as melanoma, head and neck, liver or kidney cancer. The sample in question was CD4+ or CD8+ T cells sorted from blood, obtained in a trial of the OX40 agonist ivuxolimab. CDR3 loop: CASSPRAVEQYF. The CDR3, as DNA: TGTGCCAGCAGCCCCCGTGCGGTCGAGCAGTACTTC.